The next 9 T cell receptor beta chains were all read from a single sample in a study of radiotherapy plus CTLA-4 blockade in lung cancer. Clones were read by immunoSEQ multiplex PCR, and TCRdb kept only the in-frame ones, dropping some. The sample includes approximately 82,000 clones, about four fifths of them seen just once. The material was peripheral blood, obtained from a patient treated with radiotherapy plus ipilimumab. These receptor sequences come from a human donor with non-small cell lung cancer that progressed on radiotherapy plus ipilimumab.

This chain links TRBV30 with TRBJ2-4; TRBD1 or TRBD2 may be the D gene (5 bases each). Trimming removed 5 bases from V and 1 base from J, with 15 bases in between. The CDR3 spans 15 residues. The germline CDR1 and CDR2 sequences are GTSNPN and SVGIG (reference sequence). The CDR3 spells CAWSEGFGAKNIQYF. CDR3 coding DNA: TGTGCCTGGTCCGAGGGGTTTGGGGCCAAAAACATTCAGTACTTC.

A few counts support this clone. The chain uses TRBV7-2 and TRBJ1-6; D uncertain. Germline loops: CDR1 SGHTA, CDR2 FQGNSA. This CDR3 has 14 amino acids. The V end was cut by 0 bases, the J end by 5 bases, with 5 bases between. The CDR3 loop is CASSLARDNSPLHF. CDR3 nucleotide sequence: TGTGCCAGCAGCTTAGCACGGGATAATTCACCCCTCCACTTT.

In this sample, this clone turned up a few times. The chain employs TRBV5-1 and TRBJ2-1; TRBD2 agrees at 13 bases. The CDR3 has 16 amino acids. The germline CDR1 and CDR2 sequences are SGHRS and YFSETQ. J was trimmed by 2 bases and V by 4 bases; bases with no gene match: 3. This CDR3 reads CASSPGTSGTYNEQFF. CDR3 DNA sequence: TGCGCCAGCAGCCCGGGGACTAGCGGGACCTACAATGAGCAGTTCTTC.

This clone was picked up a small number of times. The chain recombines TRBV5-1 with TRBJ2-2; 10 nucleotides match TRBD2. The CDR3 covers 16 residues. The V segment lost 4 bases and the J segment 3 bases; nucleotides outside the gene matches: 6. The V gene's germline CDR1 is SGHRS and CDR2 YFSETQ. The CDR3 loop reads CASSPLSGGDTGELFF. The CDR3 DNA reads as TGCGCCAGCAGCCCTCTAAGCGGGGGGGACACCGGGGAGCTGTTTTTT. The complete variable domain, with remaining parts taken from reference TRBV5-1 and TRBJ2-2, reads KAGVTQTPRYLIKTRGQQVTLSCSPISGHRSVSWYQQTPGQGLQFLFEYFSETQRNKGNFPGRFSGRQFSNSRSEMNVSTLELGDSALYLCASSPLSGGDTGELFFGEGSRLTVL.

The chain links TRBV4-1 to TRBJ2-7; TRBD1 matches at 7 bases. CDR3 length: 14 residues. Germline CDR1 and CDR2: MGHRA and YSYEKL. V shed 3 bases, J shed 3 bases, and the junction held 5 bases outside the gene matches. CDR3 coding DNA: TGCGCCAGCAGCCACCGGGACAGAGACTACGAGCAGTACTTC. As protein: CASSHRDRDYEQYF.

The V gene is TRBV28, the J gene TRBJ2-1; maybe TRBD2 (6 bases). The germline V and J ends were trimmed by 3 bases and 3 bases, with 12 bases remaining between them. The length of the CDR3 is 15 residues. Germline CDR1 is MDHEN and CDR2 is SYDVKM. This CDR3 is CASSFGSPGYNEQFF. CDR3 in DNA: TGTGCCAGCAGTTTCGGGAGCCCCGGCTACAATGAGCAGTTCTTC.

V gene TRBV18 combines with J gene TRBJ2-7, with 7 bases aligning to TRBD1. The CDR3 runs 12 residues. The V segment lost 8 bases and the J segment 6 bases; nucleotides outside the gene matches: 7. The germline CDR1 and CDR2 sequences are KGHSH and LQKENI. Here the CDR3 DNA reads TGTGCCAGCCGGGGACAGTCGACCGAGCAGTACTTC. Protein product: CASRGQSTEQYF.

The V call is TRBV10-3, the J call TRBJ2-4; possibly TRBD2 for D (5 bases). CDR3 length equals 14 residues. From germline, CDR1 is ENHRY and CDR2 SYGVKD. The V end was cut by 3 bases, the J end by 0 bases, with 6 bases between. The CDR3 DNA sequence: TGTGCCATCAGTGAAGGACTAGCCAAAAACATTCAGTACTTC. Translation: CAISEGLAKNIQYF.

In this sample, this clone turned up a few times. The V gene is TRBV6-6, the J gene TRBJ1-1, with TRBD1 as a possible D gene (5 bases). Germline V gene lookup returns CDR1 MNHNY and CDR2 SVGAGI (reference sequence). Trimming took 6 bases from V and 5 from J, leaving 19 bases between them. The CDR3 runs to 15 residues. The CDR3 loop reads CASSPPPQGPTEAFF. The CDR3 DNA reads as TGTGCCAGCAGCCCCCCGCCCCAGGGCCCAACTGAAGCTTTCTTT.